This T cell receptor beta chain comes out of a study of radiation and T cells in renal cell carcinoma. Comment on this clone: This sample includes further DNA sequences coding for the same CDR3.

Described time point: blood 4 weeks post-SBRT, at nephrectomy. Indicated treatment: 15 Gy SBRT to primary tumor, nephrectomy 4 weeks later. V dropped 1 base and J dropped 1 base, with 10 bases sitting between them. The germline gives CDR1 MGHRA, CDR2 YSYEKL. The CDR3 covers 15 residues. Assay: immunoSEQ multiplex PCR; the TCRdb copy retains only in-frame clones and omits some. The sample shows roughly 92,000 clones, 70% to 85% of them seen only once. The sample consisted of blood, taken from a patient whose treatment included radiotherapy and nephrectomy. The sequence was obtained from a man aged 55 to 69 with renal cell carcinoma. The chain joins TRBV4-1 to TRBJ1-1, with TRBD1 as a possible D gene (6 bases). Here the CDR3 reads CASSQGGHPNTEAFF. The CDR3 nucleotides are TGCGCCAGCAGCCAAGGGGGGCATCCGAACACTGAAGCTTTCTTT.